The T cell receptor (beta chain) under discussion was sequenced for a study of control samples from healthy donors and cancer patients. Produced via immunoSEQ multiplex PCR; TCRdb's table is partial and in-frame only. The sample has 70,000 to 85,000 clones; approximately 80% are singletons. The germline gives CDR1 MNHNY, CDR2 SVGAGI (reference sequence). V dropped 6 bases and J dropped 0 bases, with 9 bases sitting between them. This CDR3 is built from 13 residues. This receptor was obtained from a man aged 55 to 70 with head and neck cancer. This chain joins TRBV6-6 and TRBJ2-7, with D unclear. Sequencing was performed on PBMCs. Written as DNA, the CDR3 is TGTGCCAGCAGGGCCCGAAGCTCCTACGAGCAGTACTTC. Protein product: CASRARSSYEQYF.